This TCR beta chain was profiled in a study of cytomegalovirus exposure and HLA in healthy donors. Whole-study findings and limits: The study reported that TCR beta sequences accurately predicted HLA-A and HLA-B alleles in most subjects. Follow-up analysis later connected one missense variant in DCLRE1C with trimming of TCR beta V- and J-genes. The authors judged a highly shared variant cluster likely a sequencing artifact.

Worth noting for this clone: Its specificity is unknown.

Trimming removed 5 bases at V and 7 bases at J, with 6 bases between. The CDR3 runs 10 residues. From germline, CDR1 is DFQATT and CDR2 SNEGSKA (reference sequence). 13 Jbeta primers and 60 Vbeta primers were used for the PCR. The repertoire was sequenced with immunoSEQ multiplex PCR; TCRdb's copy has only in-frame clones and lacks some. The sample contains 150,000 to 180,000 clones, roughly 80% of which appear only once. Everyone who donated was a healthy bone marrow donor. The source material was PBMCs. The chain couples TRBV20-1 to TRBJ2-1; D not resolved. The TCR sequence derives from a man aged 25 to 40 in good health and CMV-seropositive. The CDR3 loop reads CSALRNEQFF. The CDR3 DNA sequence: TGCAGTGCTTTACGGAATGAGCAGTTCTTC.